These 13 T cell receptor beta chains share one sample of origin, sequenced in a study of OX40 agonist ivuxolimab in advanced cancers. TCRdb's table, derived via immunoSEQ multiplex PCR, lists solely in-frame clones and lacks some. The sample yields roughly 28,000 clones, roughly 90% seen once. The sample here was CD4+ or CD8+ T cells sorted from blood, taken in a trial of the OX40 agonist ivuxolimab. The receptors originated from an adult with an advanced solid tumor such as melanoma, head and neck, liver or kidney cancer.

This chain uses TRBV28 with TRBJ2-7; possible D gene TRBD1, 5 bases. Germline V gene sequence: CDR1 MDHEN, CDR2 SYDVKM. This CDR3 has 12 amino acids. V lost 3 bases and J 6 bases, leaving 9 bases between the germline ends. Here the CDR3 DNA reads TGTGCCAGCAGTTTTGGCAGGGCCGAGCAGTACTTC. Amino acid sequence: CASSFGRAEQYF.

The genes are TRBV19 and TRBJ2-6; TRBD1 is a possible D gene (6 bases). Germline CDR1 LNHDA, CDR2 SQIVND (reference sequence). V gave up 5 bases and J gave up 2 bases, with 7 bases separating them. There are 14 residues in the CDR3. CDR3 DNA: TGTGCCAGTAGTGAGGGGGCTGGGGCCAACGTCCTGACTTTC. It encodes CASSEGAGANVLTF.

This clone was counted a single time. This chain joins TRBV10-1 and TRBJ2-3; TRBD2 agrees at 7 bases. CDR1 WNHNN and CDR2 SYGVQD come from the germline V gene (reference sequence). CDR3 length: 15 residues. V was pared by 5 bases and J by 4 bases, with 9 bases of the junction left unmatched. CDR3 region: CASSMLGGSADTQYF. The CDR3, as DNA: TGCGCCAGCAGTATGCTAGGCGGGAGCGCAGATACGCAGTATTTT.

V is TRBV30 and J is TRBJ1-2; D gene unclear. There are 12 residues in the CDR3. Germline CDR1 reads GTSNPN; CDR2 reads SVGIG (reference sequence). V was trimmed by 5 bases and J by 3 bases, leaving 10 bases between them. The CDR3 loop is CAWGPGDYGYTF. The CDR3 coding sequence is TGTGCCTGGGGGCCCGGGGACTATGGCTACACCTTC.

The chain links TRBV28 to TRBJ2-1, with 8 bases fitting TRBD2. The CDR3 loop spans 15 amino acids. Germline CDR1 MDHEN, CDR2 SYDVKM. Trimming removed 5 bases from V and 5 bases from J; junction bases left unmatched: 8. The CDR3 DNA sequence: TGTGCCAGCAGTCCTAGCGGGCGGGGGGACAATGAGCAGTTCTTC. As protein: CASSPSGRGDNEQFF.

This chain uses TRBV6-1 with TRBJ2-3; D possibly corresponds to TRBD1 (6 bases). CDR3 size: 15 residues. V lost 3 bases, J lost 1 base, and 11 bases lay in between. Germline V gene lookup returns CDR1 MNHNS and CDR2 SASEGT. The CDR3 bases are TGTGCCAGCAGTGAGGAGGCAGGGGGCACAGATACGCAGTATTTT. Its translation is CASSEEAGGTDTQYF.

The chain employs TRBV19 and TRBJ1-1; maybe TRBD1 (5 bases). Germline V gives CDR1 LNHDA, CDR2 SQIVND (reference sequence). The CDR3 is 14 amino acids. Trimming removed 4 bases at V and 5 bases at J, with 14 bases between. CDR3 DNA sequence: TGTGCCAGTAGTACCTGGGGCGGGGGGACTGAAGCTTTCTTT. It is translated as CASSTWGGGTEAFF.

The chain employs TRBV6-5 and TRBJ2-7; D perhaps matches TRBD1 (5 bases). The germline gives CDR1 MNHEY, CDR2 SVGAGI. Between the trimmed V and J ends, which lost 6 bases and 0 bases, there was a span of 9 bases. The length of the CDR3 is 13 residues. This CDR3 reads CASRQDYSYEQYF. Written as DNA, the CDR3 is TGTGCCAGCAGACAGGATTACTCCTACGAGCAGTACTTC.

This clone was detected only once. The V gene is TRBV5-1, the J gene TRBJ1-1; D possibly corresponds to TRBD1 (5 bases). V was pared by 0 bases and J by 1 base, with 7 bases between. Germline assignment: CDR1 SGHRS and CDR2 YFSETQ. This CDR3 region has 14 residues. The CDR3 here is CASSLAGPNTEAFF. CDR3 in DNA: TGCGCCAGCAGCTTGGCGGGGCCGAACACTGAAGCTTTCTTT.

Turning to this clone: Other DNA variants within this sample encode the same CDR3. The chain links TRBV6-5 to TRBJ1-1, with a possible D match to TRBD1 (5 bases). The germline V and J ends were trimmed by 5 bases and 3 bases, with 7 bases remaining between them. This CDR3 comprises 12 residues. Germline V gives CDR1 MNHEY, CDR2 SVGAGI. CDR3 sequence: CASSPGYTEAFF. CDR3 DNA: TGTGCCAGCAGTCCAGGGTACACTGAAGCTTTCTTT.

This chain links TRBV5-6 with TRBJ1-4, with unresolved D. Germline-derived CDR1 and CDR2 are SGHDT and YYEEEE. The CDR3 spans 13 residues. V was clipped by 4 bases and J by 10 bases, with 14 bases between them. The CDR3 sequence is CASSPPDEVKLFF. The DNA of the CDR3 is TGTGCCAGCAGCCCCCCGGACGAGGTAAAACTGTTTTTT.

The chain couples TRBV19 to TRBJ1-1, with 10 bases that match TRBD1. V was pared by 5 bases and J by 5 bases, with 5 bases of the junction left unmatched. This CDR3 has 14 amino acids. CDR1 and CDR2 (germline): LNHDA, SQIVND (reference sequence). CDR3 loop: CASSLWTGGTEAFF. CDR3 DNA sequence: TGTGCCAGTAGTCTATGGACAGGGGGTACTGAAGCTTTCTTT.

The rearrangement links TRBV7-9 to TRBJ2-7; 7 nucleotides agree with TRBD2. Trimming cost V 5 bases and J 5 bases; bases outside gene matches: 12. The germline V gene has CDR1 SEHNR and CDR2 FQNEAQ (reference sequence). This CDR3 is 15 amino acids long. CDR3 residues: CASSLGVGGPNEQYF. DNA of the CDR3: TGTGCCAGCAGCCTTGGTGTGGGAGGGCCCAACGAGCAGTACTTC. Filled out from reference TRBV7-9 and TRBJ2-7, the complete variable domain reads DTGVSQNPRHKITKRGQNVTFRCDPISEHNRLYWYRQTLGQGPEFLTYFQNEAQLEKSRLLSDRFSAERPKGSFSTLEIQRTEQGDSAMYLCASSLGVGGPNEQYFGPGTRLTVT.